Presented here are 5 T cell receptor beta chains from one specimen sequenced in a study of shared clonotypes between healthy human individuals. Only in-frame clones appear in the TCRdb table, and some are missing; sequencing was by immunoSEQ multiplex PCR. The table shows millions of clones, with roughly 96% occurring only once. The sample consisted of naive CD4+ T cells sorted from blood. The subset denotes: CD45RA+ positively selected. The receptors were gathered from a man between 18 and 29 years old in good health.

This clone was seen just once. This sequence joins TRBV6-5 and TRBJ1-6; 11 bases agree with TRBD1. This CDR3 has 15 amino acids. The ends lost 6 bases at V and 7 bases at J; junction bases unmatched: 5. The germline CDR1 and CDR2 sequences are MNHEY and SVGAGI. The CDR3 protein is CASSLGTGGNSPLHF. DNA for the CDR3: TGTGCCAGCAGCCTCGGGACAGGGGGGAATTCACCCCTCCACTTT.

The rearrangement links TRBV4-3 to TRBJ1-1; the D is unclear. The ends were cut back, 0 bases at V and 1 base at J, with 6 bases in the middle. This CDR3 is built from 14 residues. Per the germline V gene, CDR1 is LGHNA and CDR2 is YSLEER. The CDR3 region is CASSQEAENTEAFF. CDR3 sequence (DNA): TGCGCCAGCAGCCAAGAGGCGGAGAACACTGAAGCTTTCTTT.

DNA for the CDR3: TGTGCCTGGACCCCGGGACTAGCGGGAGGGGCAGATACGCAGTATTTT. Its translation: CAWTPGLAGGADTQYF. The chain links TRBV30 to TRBJ2-3; TRBD2 matches at 16 bases. Germline V gives CDR1 GTSNPN, CDR2 SVGIG (reference sequence). CDR3 length equals 16 residues. V was clipped by 4 bases and J by 4 bases; unmatched bases: 5.

This clone was seen a few times. In the same sample, other DNA sequences code for this CDR3. The CDR3 bases are TGTGCCAGCAGAAGCAGGGGGCTGAACTATGGCTACACCTTC. It translates to CASRSRGLNYGYTF. The chain has TRBV6-5 and TRBJ1-2, with 8 positions matching TRBD1. CDR1 and CDR2 (germline): MNHEY, SVGAGI. The CDR3 runs 14 residues. The V segment lost 6 bases and the J segment 2 bases; nucleotides outside the gene matches: 5.

The V call is TRBV4-1, the J call TRBJ2-1; D ambiguous. Germline lookup yields CDR1 MGHRA and CDR2 YSYEKL. The CDR3 has 12 residues. Trimming removed 3 bases from V and 9 bases from J, with 9 bases in between. The CDR3 protein is CASSQEMGEQFF. DNA of the CDR3: TGCGCCAGCAGCCAGGAGATGGGTGAGCAGTTCTTC.